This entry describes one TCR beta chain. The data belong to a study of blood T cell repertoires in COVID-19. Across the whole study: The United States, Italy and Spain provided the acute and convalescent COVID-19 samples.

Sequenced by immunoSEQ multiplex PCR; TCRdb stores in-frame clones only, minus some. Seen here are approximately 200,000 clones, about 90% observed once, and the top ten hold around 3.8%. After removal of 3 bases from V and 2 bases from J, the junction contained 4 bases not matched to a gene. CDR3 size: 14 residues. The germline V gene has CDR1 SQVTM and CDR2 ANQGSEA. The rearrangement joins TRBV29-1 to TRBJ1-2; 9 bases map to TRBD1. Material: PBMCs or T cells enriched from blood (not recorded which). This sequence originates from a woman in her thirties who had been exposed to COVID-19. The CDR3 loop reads CSVDGTGRNYGYTF. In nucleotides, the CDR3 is TGCAGCGTTGACGGGACAGGGCGGAACTATGGCTACACCTTC.